These T cell receptor beta chains were read from a single sample in a study of identical twins. TCRdb called the 5' RACE reads again in MiXCR, with one record for every CDR3 protein. The table shows roughly 690,000 distinct CDR3 sequences, with roughly 20% occurring only once. A further study also used this sample, focusing on T cells expressing NK-cell markers.

Sequenced input: PBMCs. These receptors originate from a young woman in good health. Each CDR3 is given with its conserved first and last residue. A D gene is named only where the DNA matches it firmly. The size entry is marked missing in some rows and otherwise reads once, few, many or a size class.

J gene	D gene	clone size	V gene	CDR3 DNA	CDR3 protein
TRBJ1-2	.	.	TRBV5-1	TGCGCCAGCAGCGACGTGGTAGGGGGTCGAAGCGGCTACACCTTC	CASSDVVGGRSGYTF
TRBJ2-3	.	few	TRBV10-3	TGTGCCATCAGTAAGTTGGGCACAGATACGCAGTATTTT	CAISKLGTDTQYF
TRBJ2-6	.	.	TRBV27	TGTGCCAGCAGTTTAAGTGGGCGCCGTAGCTCTGGGGCCAACGTCCTGACTTTC	CASSLSGRRSSGANVLTF
TRBJ1-4	.	.	TRBV11-3	TGTGCCAGCAGCCCGGGACATGGCAATGAAAAACTGTTTTTT	CASSPGHGNEKLFF
TRBJ2-3	.	many	TRBV20-1	TGCAGTGCTAGAGATATACAGGGCCGAGATACGCAGTATTTT	CSARDIQGRDTQYF
TRBJ2-7	.	.	TRBV14	TGTGCCAGCAGCCCAGAACAGAGTTGGACCTACGAGCAGTACTTC	CASSPEQSWTYEQYF
TRBJ1-2	.	few	TRBV9	TGTGCCAGCAGCGTAGTAGACAGCGACTATGGCTACACCTTC	CASSVVDSDYGYTF
TRBJ1-5	.	few	TRBV7-2	TGTGCCAGCAGTAGCAGGGCTAGCAATCAGCCCCAGCATTTT	CASSSRASNQPQHF
TRBJ2-7	TRBD2	few	TRBV12-3/TRBV12-4	TGTGCCAGCAGTTTGAAGCGGGAGAAGTACGAGCAGTACTTC	CASSLKREKYEQYF
TRBJ2-1	.	.	TRBV15	TGTGCCACCAGCAGTCAGTCTAGCGTATGGGGAAATGAGCAGTTCTTC	CATSSQSSVWGNEQFF
TRBJ2-3	.	.	TRBV13	TGTGCCAGCAGCTCGCAGGGTCGGTCCGGCACAGATACGCAGTATTTT	CASSSQGRSGTDTQYF
TRBJ2-1	.	.	TRBV20-1	TGCAGTGCTAGGTGGGGGACTGAGCAGTTCTTC	CSARWGTEQFF
TRBJ2-7	.	many	TRBV6-1	TGTGCCAGCTCGGAGAGCTCCTACGAGCAGTACTTC	CASSESSYEQYF
TRBJ2-7	.	.	TRBV20-1	TGCAGTGCTGGCGACAGCACCTACGAGCAGTACTTC	CSAGDSTYEQYF
TRBJ2-7	TRBD1	few	TRBV15	TGTGCCACCAGCAGACTTGCAAAAGGGACAGGGAAGTACTTC	CATSRLAKGTGKYF
TRBJ2-7	.	.	TRBV7-9	TGTGCCAGCAGCCAGACAAATTCAGGGTTTGAGCAGTACTTC	CASSQTNSGFEQYF
TRBJ2-1	.	few	TRBV4-3	TGCGCCAGCAGCCAAGAGATGTCGGGTTTGAGGGGGTCCTACAATGAGCAGTTCTTC	CASSQEMSGLRGSYNEQFF
TRBJ2-7	TRBD2	.	TRBV4-3	TGCGCCAGCAGCCAAGAAGTCCTAGCGGGAGGCTCCGAGCAGTACTTC	CASSQEVLAGGSEQYF
TRBJ2-3	TRBD1	.	TRBV6-5	TGTGCCAGCAGTTTACAGGGGGAGTGGATCACAGATACGCAGTATTTT	CASSLQGEWITDTQYF
TRBJ2-7	.	many	TRBV28	TGTGCCAGCAGTTTGTGGCGGAACTCCTACGAGCAGTACTTC	CASSLWRNSYEQYF
TRBJ2-1	TRBD2	few	TRBV5-1	TGCGCCAGCAGCTTTCCTGGCGGGGGGGCGGATGAGCAGTTCTTC	CASSFPGGGADEQFF
TRBJ2-5	TRBD2	.	TRBV4-1	TGCGCCAGCAGCCAATATCTAGCGGGAGGCCTACAAGAGACCCAGTACTTC	CASSQYLAGGLQETQYF
TRBJ2-7	TRBD1	many	TRBV28	TGTGCCAGCAGCTCACCGGGACAGGGTCACGAGCAGTACTTC	CASSSPGQGHEQYF
TRBJ2-3	TRBD2	few	TRBV7-6	TGTGCCAGCAGCTTGTTAAAGCGGGGGGGTTACGGCACAGATACGCAGTATTTT	CASSLLKRGGYGTDTQYF
TRBJ2-2	TRBD2	.	TRBV4-3	TGCGCCAGCAGCCAAGCACTAGCGGGAGGCACCGGGGAGCTGTTTTTT	CASSQALAGGTGELFF
TRBJ1-4	TRBD1	few	TRBV12-3/TRBV12-4	TGTGCCAGCAGTCCCAGGGGGCAAGGGGATGAAAAACTGTTTTTT	CASSPRGQGDEKLFF
TRBJ2-7	TRBD1	.	TRBV5-5	TGTGCCAGCAGGATTCCGGGACAGGACTACGAGCAGTACTTC	CASRIPGQDYEQYF
TRBJ2-1	.	.	TRBV27	TGTGCCAGCAGTCCAACCCCCAGGGGCAATGAGCAGTTCTTC	CASSPTPRGNEQFF
TRBJ2-3	TRBD1	.	TRBV10-3	TGTGCCGCCACCGGGACAGGGGTTTTGGATACGCAGTATTTT	CAATGTGVLDTQYF
TRBJ2-5	.	few	TRBV7-9	TGTGCCAGCAGCTTCCAGAGCAGGGGTGCGGAGACCCAGTACTTC	CASSFQSRGAETQYF
TRBJ2-3	.	.	TRBV27	TGTGCCAGCAGAGAAACCAGGGGCGGTTTTCGCGCAGATACGCAGTATTTT	CASRETRGGFRADTQYF
TRBJ2-7	.	.	TRBV15	TGTGCCACCAGCAGAGAGGTGCCCGCTGGGCAGTCTCGGTACGAGCAGTACTTC	CATSREVPAGQSRYEQYF
TRBJ2-3	.	.	TRBV7-3	TGTGCCAGCAGCTTCGACTCCCGGGGAATTAGCACAGATACGCAGTATTTT	CASSFDSRGISTDTQYF
TRBJ2-6	.	few	TRBV11-3	TGTGCCAGCAGCCAAGAGGGATCTGGGGCCAACGTCCTGACTTTC	CASSQEGSGANVLTF
TRBJ2-7	.	few	TRBV20-1	TGCAGTGCTAGAGGTAGCGGTTACGAGCAGTACTTC	CSARGSGYEQYF
TRBJ1-2	.	few	TRBV20-1	TGCAGTGCCCCCGAGGCAGGGTTCTATGGCTACACCTTC	CSAPEAGFYGYTF
TRBJ2-7	.	.	TRBV27	TGTGCCAGCAGTTTAATTGGCCAGGACGAGCAGTACTTC	CASSLIGQDEQYF
TRBJ1-1	.	.	TRBV12-3/TRBV12-4	TGTGCCAGCACGATAGGGAGGGGAGCGAACACTGAAGCTTTCTTT	CASTIGRGANTEAFF
TRBJ2-5	.	.	TRBV12-3/TRBV12-4	TGTGCCAGCAGTAGGGGGGCGGACCAAGAGACCCAGTACTTC	CASSRGADQETQYF
TRBJ2-1	TRBD1	few	TRBV5-1	TGCGCCAGCAGCTTGCCCGGTACAGGGGGGCTCAAGAATGAGCAGTTCTTC	CASSLPGTGGLKNEQFF
TRBJ2-3	.	.	TRBV12-3/TRBV12-4	TGTGCCAGCAGTTTCCTGCCTAACACAGATACGCGGTATTTT	CASSFLPNTDTRYF
TRBJ1-5	.	.	TRBV6-2/TRBV6-3	TGTGCCAGCAGCAACGCCGGAGATCAGCCCCAGCATTTT	CASSNAGDQPQHF
TRBJ2-2	.	.	TRBV19	TGTGCCAGTAAAAGGGACACGAACACCGGGGAGCTGTTTTTT	CASKRDTNTGELFF
TRBJ2-3	.	.	TRBV28	TGTGCCAGGAGCTCCGGGACCGTTACAAGGGGAAGCACAGATACGCAGTATTTT	CARSSGTVTRGSTDTQYF
TRBJ2-1	TRBD2	few	TRBV7-2	TGTGCCAGCAGCCAACCGGGACTAGCGGTTTATGAGCAGTTCTTC	CASSQPGLAVYEQFF
TRBJ1-2	.	.	TRBV7-2	TGTGCCAGCAGGACGGGCCCCGGGGTCTATGGCTACACCTTC	CASRTGPGVYGYTF
TRBJ2-1	.	.	TRBV6-2/TRBV6-3	TGTGCCAGCAGTTACGTAGGAAGGGCAAACAATGAGCAGTTCTTC	CASSYVGRANNEQFF
TRBJ1-1	.	many	TRBV6-1	TGTGCCAGCAGGCTTGGTGTAGGGGATATAAACACTGAAGCTTTCTTT	CASRLGVGDINTEAFF
TRBJ1-5	TRBD1	few	TRBV7-9	TGTGCCAGCAGCTTTACAGGGGATAGCAATCAGCCCCAGCATTTT	CASSFTGDSNQPQHF